The 6 T cell receptor delta chains reported below all come from one sample, sequenced in a study of gamma-delta chains in newborns, infants, children. TCRdb reran clone calling via CATT on the reads. Of under 8,500 delta-chain clones in the sample, 0.55% to 0.7% were seen once. Sample: blood. Receptors originate from a child who was a newborn, infant or young child, either healthy, febrile or measles-vaccinated (not recorded which).

By frequency in the sample, this clone is large. The sample holds other DNA sequences that translate to the same CDR3. V is TRDV2 and J is TRDJ1, with 8 bases that match TRDD3. Germline V gene sequence: CDR1 GEAIGNYY, CDR2 EKD. The CDR3 runs 14 residues. V lost 3 bases to trimming and J lost 0 bases; unmatched junction nucleotides: 2. The CDR3 region is CACDPLGDTDKLIF. In DNA form, the CDR3 reads TGTGCCTGTGACCCACTGGGGGACACCGATAAACTCATCTTT.

Comment on this clone: A far larger clone is just one base off, so this is likely a read error. In the same sample, other DNA sequences code for this CDR3. CDR3 residues: CACDTLGDTLTDKLIF. For the CDR3, the DNA is TGTGCCTGTGACACGTTGGGGGATACGCTGACCGATAAACTCATCTTT. This chain links TRDV2 with TRDJ1; 11 bases match TRDD3. The germline CDR1 and CDR2 sequences are GEAIGNYY and EKD. The length of the CDR3 is 16 residues. V shed 1 base, J shed 2 bases, and the junction held 5 bases outside the gene matches.

This clone was seen repeatedly, ten times or more. This sample also contains other DNA sequences that code for the same CDR3. DNA for the CDR3: TGTGCCTGTGACACCGGGGGATCCGGGTCCTGGGACACCCGACAGATGTTTTTC. Protein sequence: CACDTGGSGSWDTRQMFF. The V call is TRDV2, the J call TRDJ3; 7 bases match TRDD3. The CDR3 is 18 residues long. Germline CDR1 is GEAIGNYY and CDR2 is EKD. V shed 0 bases, J shed 1 base, and the junction held 5 bases outside the gene matches.

This clone was counted between two and nine times. The translation of this DNA and the TCRdb protein of a much larger clone differ at residue 11, probably owing to a read error; the protein shown here is translated from the DNA. V is TRDV2 and J is TRDJ3; 12 positions match TRDD3. The germline V gene has CDR1 GEAIGNYY and CDR2 EKD. The CDR3 extends over 18 amino acids. CDR3 region: CACDNTGGYSRDTRQMFF. The CDR3 DNA reads TGTGCCTGTGACAATACTGGGGGATACTCCCGGGACACCCGACAGATGTTTTTC.

This clone occurred a few times. A read error may explain this, as a much larger clone is one base away. This rearrangement joins TRDV2 to TRDJ3; TRDD3 matches 11 bases. CDR1 and CDR2 (germline): GEAIGNYY, EKD. The CDR3 loop spans 17 amino acids. The CDR3 protein is CASDILGDNWDTRQMFF. Here the CDR3 DNA reads TGTGCCAGTGACATACTGGGGGATAACTGGGACACCCGACAGATGTTTTTC.

There are a few counts of this clone. The protein held in TCRdb is that of a much larger clone and does not match this DNA's translation at residue 7, likely because of a read error; the protein shown is translated from the DNA. The chain has TRDV2 and TRDJ3, with 8 bases matching TRDD3. The CDR3 is 19 residues long. V lost 4 bases, J lost 1 base, and 11 bases stayed unmatched. Germline assignment: CDR1 GEAIGNYY and CDR2 EKD. CDR3 loop: CACDGIPGDISWDTRQMFF. CDR3 DNA: TGTGCCTGTGATGGAATACCGGGGGATATTTCCTGGGACACCCGACAGATGTTTTTC.